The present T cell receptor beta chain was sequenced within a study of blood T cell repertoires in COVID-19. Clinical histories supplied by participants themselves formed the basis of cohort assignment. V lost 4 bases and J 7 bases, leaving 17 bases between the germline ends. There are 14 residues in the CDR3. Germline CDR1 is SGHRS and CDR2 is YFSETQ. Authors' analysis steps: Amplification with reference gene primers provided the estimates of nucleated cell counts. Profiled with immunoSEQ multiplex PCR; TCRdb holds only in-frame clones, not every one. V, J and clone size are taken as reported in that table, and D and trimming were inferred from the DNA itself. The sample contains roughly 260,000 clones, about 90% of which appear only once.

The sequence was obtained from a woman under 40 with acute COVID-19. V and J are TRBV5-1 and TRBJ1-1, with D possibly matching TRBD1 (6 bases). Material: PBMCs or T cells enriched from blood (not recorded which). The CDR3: CASSPRGGSIEAFF. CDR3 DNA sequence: TGCGCCAGCAGCCCTAGAGGGGGTAGCATTGAAGCTTTCTTT.